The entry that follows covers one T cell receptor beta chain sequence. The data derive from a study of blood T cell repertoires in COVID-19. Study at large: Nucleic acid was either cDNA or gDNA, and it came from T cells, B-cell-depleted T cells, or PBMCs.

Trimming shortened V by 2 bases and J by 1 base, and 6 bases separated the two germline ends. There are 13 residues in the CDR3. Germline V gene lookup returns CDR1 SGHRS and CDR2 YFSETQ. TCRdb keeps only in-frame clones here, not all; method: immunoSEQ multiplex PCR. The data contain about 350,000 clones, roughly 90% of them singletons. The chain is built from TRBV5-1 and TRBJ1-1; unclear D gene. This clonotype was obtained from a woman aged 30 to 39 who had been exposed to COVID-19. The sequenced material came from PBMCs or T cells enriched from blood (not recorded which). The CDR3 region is CASSFQENTEAFF. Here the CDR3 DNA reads TGCGCCAGCAGCTTCCAGGAGAACACTGAAGCTTTCTTT.